Presented here are 3 T cell receptor beta chains from one specimen sequenced in a study of blood T cells in healthy people across ages. PCR was performed a second time for about 7 to 11 cycles using a sample-barcoded 5' primer and a J-beta primer mix. Each CDR3 protein is one row after TCRdb ran MiXCR on the 5' RACE reads. Of 1,800,000 or so distinct CDR3 sequences listed, 30% to 40% are singletons. The sequenced sample was blood. The receptor source for this set is a human donor in good health.

The V gene is TRBV12-3 or TRBV12-4, the J gene TRBJ1-2, with no clear D. This CDR3 has 13 residues. V was trimmed by 8 bases and J by 8 bases, leaving 18 bases between them. Here the CDR3 DNA reads TGTGCCAGCGGTACCAAGGCCAGCGGAGGCTACACCTTC. This gives the protein CASGTKASGGYTF.

This clonotype was observed a handful of times. This chain joins TRBV5-1 and TRBJ2-5; D gene ambiguous. The CDR3 runs 16 residues. Deletions cut 0 bases from V and 0 bases from J, with 12 bases between. CDR1 and CDR2 (germline): SGHRS, YFSETQ. CDR3 sequence: CASSLGRRSNQETQYF. For the CDR3, the DNA is TGCGCCAGCAGCTTGGGGCGCAGGTCCAACCAAGAGACCCAGTACTTC.

J is TRBJ1-6 and V is TRBV6-2 or TRBV6-3, with D tentatively TRBD1 (6 bases). V was trimmed by 7 bases and J by 0 bases, leaving 10 bases between them. This CDR3 is built from 15 residues. Per germline, CDR1 MNHEY and CDR2 SVGEGT. The CDR3 sequence: CASKTTGSYNSPLHF. CDR3 DNA: TGTGCCAGCAAGACGACAGGCTCCTATAATTCACCCCTCCACTTT.